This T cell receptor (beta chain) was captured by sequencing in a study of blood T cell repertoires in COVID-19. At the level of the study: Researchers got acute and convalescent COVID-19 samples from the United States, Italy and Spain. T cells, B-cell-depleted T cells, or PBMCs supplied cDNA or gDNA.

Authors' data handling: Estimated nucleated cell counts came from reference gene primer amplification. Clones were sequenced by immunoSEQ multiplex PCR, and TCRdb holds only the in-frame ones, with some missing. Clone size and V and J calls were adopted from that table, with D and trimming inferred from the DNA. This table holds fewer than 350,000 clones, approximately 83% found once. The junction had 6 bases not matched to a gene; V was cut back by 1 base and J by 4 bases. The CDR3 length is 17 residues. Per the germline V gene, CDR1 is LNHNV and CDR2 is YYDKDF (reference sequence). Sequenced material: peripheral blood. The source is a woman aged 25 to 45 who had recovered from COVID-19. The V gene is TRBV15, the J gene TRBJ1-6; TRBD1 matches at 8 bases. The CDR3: CATSRGPGGGYNSPLHF. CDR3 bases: TGTGCCACCAGCAGAGGGCCAGGGGGCGGATATAATTCACCCCTCCACTTT.